One and the same sample provided the 8 T cell receptor beta chains below, sequenced in a study of blood T cell repertoires in COVID-19. Using immunoSEQ multiplex PCR, the repertoire was profiled, and TCRdb retains in-frame clones only, with some absent. This sample has just under 150,000 clones, with approximately 90% found just once. Sequences were obtained from peripheral blood. The receptors stem from a woman aged 45-65 years with active or convalescent COVID-19.

This sequence joins TRBV28 and TRBJ1-2; D gene uncertain. With 10 bases removed from V and 3 bases from J, the gap between germline ends came to 9 bases. The CDR3 has 11 residues. The germline V gene has CDR1 MDHEN and CDR2 SYDVKM. CDR3 loop: CATTTDYGYTF. The CDR3 bases are TGTGCCACCACGACTGACTATGGCTACACCTTC.

The J gene is TRBJ1-2, the V gene TRBV12-3 or TRBV12-4, with a tentative D call TRBD1 (5 bases). This CDR3 is built from 13 residues. The V and J ends lost 6 bases and 8 bases respectively, with 16 bases between them. CDR3 nucleotides: TGTGCCAGCAGCCTCCCCGGGGGTGGGGGCTACACCTTC. This translates into CASSLPGGGGYTF.

The rearrangement joins TRBV5-1 to TRBJ2-7; a weak D match, TRBD2 (7 bases). CDR3 length: 16 residues. V gave up 4 bases and J gave up 5 bases, with 22 bases separating them. Germline values: CDR1 SGHRS, CDR2 YFSETQ. The CDR3 sequence: CASSPVGGAVVNEQYF. DNA for the CDR3: TGCGCCAGCAGCCCAGTGGGGGGGGCGGTTGTCAACGAGCAGTACTTC.

The V gene is TRBV4-2, the J gene TRBJ2-7; tentatively, D is TRBD2 (6 bases). Trimming removed 4 bases from V and 5 bases from J, with 15 bases in between. This CDR3 spans 14 amino acids. Germline CDR1 reads LGHNA; CDR2 reads YNFKEQ. The CDR3 region has the DNA TGTGCCAGCAGCCCCTTGGAGGGGACCCACGAGCAGTACTTC. Translation gives CASSPLEGTHEQYF.

The CDR3, as DNA: TGTGCCAGCAGTTCCGATCGACAGGGTAACAATGAAAAACTGTTTTTT. Translated, it gives CASSSDRQGNNEKLFF. The chain uses TRBV6-5 and TRBJ1-4; 7 bases line up with TRBD1. Looked up from germline, CDR1 is MNHEY and CDR2 is SVGAGI. With 4 bases clipped from V and 5 bases from J, the junction kept 10 bases outside the gene matches. The CDR3 length is 16 residues.

This chain links TRBV9 with TRBJ2-3; the match to TRBD1 covers 7 bases. From germline, CDR1 is SGDLS and CDR2 YYNGEE. The CDR3 totals 16 residues. The V and J ends lost 0 bases and 5 bases, in that order; junction bases with no gene match: 9. This CDR3 reads CASSVAQQGRGDTQYF. DNA for the CDR3: TGTGCCAGCAGCGTAGCTCAACAGGGGCGAGGAGATACGCAGTATTTT. The entire variable domain, with the rest obtained from reference TRBV9 and TRBJ2-3, is as follows: DSGVTQTPKHLITATGQRVTLRCSPRSGDLSVYWYQQSLDQGLQFLIQYYNGEERAKGNILERFSAQQFPDLHSELNLSSLELGDSALYFCASSVAQQGRGDTQYFGPGTRLTVL.

CDR3 nucleotides: TGTGCCAGCAGCCCTGGGACTAGCTCTTACAATGAGCAGTTCTTC. Residues: CASSPGTSSYNEQFF. The chain links TRBV11-3 to TRBJ2-1; 9 bases fit TRBD2. The junction had 6 bases not matched to a gene; V was cut back by 5 bases and J by 4 bases. Germline V lookup: CDR1 SGHNT, CDR2 YENEEA. The CDR3 has 15 amino acids.

The chain is built from TRBV27 and TRBJ1-3; D unclear. Germline values: CDR1 MNHEY, CDR2 SMNVEV (reference sequence). V lost 1 base to trimming and J lost 0 bases, with 7 bases between them. This CDR3 is built from 15 residues. This chain's CDR3 is CASSLLGLSGNTIYF. The DNA of the CDR3 is TGTGCCAGCAGTTTATTGGGCCTCTCTGGAAACACCATATATTTT.